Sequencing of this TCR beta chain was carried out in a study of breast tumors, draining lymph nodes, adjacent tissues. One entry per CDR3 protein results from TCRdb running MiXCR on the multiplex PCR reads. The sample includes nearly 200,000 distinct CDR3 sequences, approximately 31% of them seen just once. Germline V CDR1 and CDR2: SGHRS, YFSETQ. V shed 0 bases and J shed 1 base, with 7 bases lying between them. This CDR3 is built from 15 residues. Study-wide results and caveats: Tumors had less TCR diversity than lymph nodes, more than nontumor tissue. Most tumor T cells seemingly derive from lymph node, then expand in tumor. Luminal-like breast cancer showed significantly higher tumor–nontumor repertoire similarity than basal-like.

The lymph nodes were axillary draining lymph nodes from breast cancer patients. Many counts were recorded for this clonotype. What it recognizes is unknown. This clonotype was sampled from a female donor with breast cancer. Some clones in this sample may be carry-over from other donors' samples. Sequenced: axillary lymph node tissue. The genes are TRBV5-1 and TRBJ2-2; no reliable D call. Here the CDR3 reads CASSLVEWNTGELFF. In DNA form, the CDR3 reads TGCGCCAGCAGCTTGGTTGAGTGGAACACCGGGGAGCTGTTTTTT.